This T cell receptor beta chain came from a study of CD8 T cells in ankylosing spondylitis. Points on this clonotype: Its antigen is as yet unknown.

V shed 5 bases and J shed 5 bases, with 19 bases lying between them. This CDR3 has 14 amino acids. In germline, CDR1 is GTSNPN, CDR2 SVGIG (reference sequence). TCRdb used MiXCR to reprocess the 5' RACE reads, holding one entry per CDR3 protein. The table shows about 220,000 distinct CDR3 sequences, with about 16% occurring only once. Study-wide findings and caveats: Characteristic of ankylosing spondylitis blood, it appeared, was a TCR beta motif comprising about eight highly homologous variants.

The receptor was isolated from a male donor with ankylosing spondylitis. The gene calls are TRBV30 and TRBJ2-7; TRBD1 is a possible D gene (6 bases). The sequenced sample was blood, either unsorted or a sorted T cell fraction (not recorded which). The CDR3 loop reads CAWSLFTGFDEQYF. The CDR3 region has the DNA TGTGCCTGGTCTTTGTTTACAGGGTTCGACGAGCAGTACTTC.